A single sample is the source of the 24 T cell receptor beta chains below, sequenced in a study of response to subunit inactivated influenza vaccine (dated by TCRdb to 2016 to 2018). Library preparation used RT-PCR. The sample was run on an Illumina HiSeq 2500. TCRdb itself trimmed the public reads at Q25 with fastp, ran MiXCR and retained productive beta chains. Entries that share a CDR3 protein sequence are merged under the most common genes and DNA. The sample records approximately 500,000 distinct CDR3 sequences, 14% of which are singletons. The biggest ten clones account for roughly 10% of the sample. The material was PBMCs from blood, obtained 12 days after vaccination. All receptors come from a man in his forties or fifties who received an inactivated influenza vaccine. Donor details come from another sample of the same person, matched by shared clones.

This clonotype has at least ten counts. The genes are TRBV12-3 or TRBV12-4 and TRBJ2-7, with 8 bases matching TRBD1. This CDR3 spans 14 amino acids. V shed 3 bases, J shed 2 bases, and the junction held 3 bases outside the gene matches. CDR3 bases: TGTGCCAGCAGTTTGGGCAGGGGGCCCTACGAGCAGTACTTC. Residues: CASSLGRGPYEQYF.

This clonotype was recorded a few times. The V gene is TRBV3-1, the J gene TRBJ2-1, with D possibly matching TRBD2 (7 bases). This CDR3 has 13 residues. The ends were cut back, 1 base at V and 10 bases at J, with 11 bases in the middle. Germline lookup yields CDR1 LGHDT and CDR2 YNNKEL (reference sequence). The CDR3 DNA follows: TGTGCCAGCAGCCAAGGGGGAGGGGGGGAGCAGTTCTTC. Amino acids: CASSQGGGGEQFF.

Ten or more counts support this clonotype. V is TRBV6-1 and J is TRBJ1-4; no firm D call. The germline V gene encodes CDR1 MNHNS and CDR2 SASEGT. The CDR3 runs 10 residues. V was shortened by 9 bases and J by 6 bases, with 5 bases between the two germline ends. The CDR3 loop is CARADEKLFF. The CDR3, as DNA: TGTGCCAGGGCGGATGAAAAACTGTTTTTT.

The chain carries TRBV12-3 or TRBV12-4 and TRBJ2-2; D gene uncertain. The V gene lost 7 bases and the J gene lost 6 bases, with 15 bases spanning the gap. CDR3 length: 14 amino acids. CDR3 residues: CASTIPGVPGELFF. For the CDR3, the DNA is TGTGCCAGCACCATCCCGGGCGTACCCGGGGAGCTGTTTTTT.

The V gene is TRBV12-3 or TRBV12-4, the J gene TRBJ1-6, with 8 bases aligning to TRBD1. Trimming at V came to 5 bases and at J to 3 bases, leaving 6 bases not matched to a gene. There are 16 residues in the CDR3. CDR3 sequence (DNA): TGTGCCAGCAGTCATACGGACAGGGTCTATAATTCACCCCTCCACTTT. Translated, it gives CASSHTDRVYNSPLHF.

The chain has TRBV7-2 and TRBJ2-5; 11 nucleotides line up with TRBD1. Germline trimming cut 6 bases from V and 5 bases from J; bases unmatched to any gene: 8. Germline V gene sequence: CDR1 SGHTA, CDR2 FQGNSA. This CDR3 spans 15 amino acids. Written as DNA, the CDR3 is TGTGCCAGCAGGGAAGGACAGGGGGCTTTTGAGACCCAGTACTTC. This encodes CASREGQGAFETQYF.

This chain uses TRBV3-1 with TRBJ1-2; possibly TRBD1 for D (6 bases). Between the trimmed V and J ends, which lost 0 bases and 1 base, there was a span of 12 bases. Germline V gene lookup returns CDR1 LGHDT and CDR2 YNNKEL (reference sequence). This CDR3 has 16 residues. CDR3 nucleotide sequence: TGTGCCAGCAGCCAAGAGCGAACAGGGATTAACTATGGCTACACCTTC. It translates to CASSQERTGINYGYTF.

The chain carries TRBV20-1 and TRBJ1-1; the D is unclear. CDR1 is DFQATT and CDR2 is SNEGSKA in the germline V gene (reference sequence). V lost 6 bases and J 8 bases, leaving 13 bases between the germline ends. The CDR3 is made up of 11 amino acids. CDR3: CSAVRPSEAFF. The CDR3 DNA sequence: TGCAGTGCCGTCCGTCCGTCGGAAGCTTTCTTT.

On this clonotype itself: The junction differs from germline at one of its ends, possibly a read error. This chain connects TRBV5-1 to TRBJ1-4; D perhaps matches TRBD1 (6 bases). Per the germline V gene, CDR1 is SGHRS and CDR2 is YFSETQ. The CDR3 totals 15 residues. CDR3 protein: CTSSQGGTENEKLFF. The CDR3 nucleotides are TGCACCAGCAGCCAAGGGGGGACGGAGAATGAAAAACTGTTTTTT.

The J gene is TRBJ2-7, the V gene TRBV10-3; 11 bases line up with TRBD2. Germline loops: CDR1 ENHRY, CDR2 SYGVKD. This CDR3 is 16 amino acids long. The V gene end was trimmed by 2 bases and the J gene end by 0 bases; junction bases not matched to a gene: 3. Here the CDR3 DNA reads TGTGCCATCAGTGAGGGACTAGCGGGCCTCTCCTACGAGCAGTACTTC. Translating it yields CAISEGLAGLSYEQYF.

The chain employs TRBV29-1 and TRBJ1-4; 7 bases match TRBD1. The V gene end was trimmed by 6 bases and the J gene end by 4 bases; junction bases not matched to a gene: 8. The CDR3 is 14 amino acids. Per germline, CDR1 SQVTM and CDR2 ANQGSEA. This chain's CDR3 is CSVSRTGSNEKLFF. DNA of the CDR3: TGCAGCGTCAGCCGGACAGGTAGTAATGAAAAACTGTTTTTT.

This clonotype was detected a few times. The chain recombines TRBV28 with TRBJ2-1, with D possibly being TRBD2 (6 bases). With 7 bases removed from V and 1 base from J, the gap between germline ends came to 11 bases. Per germline, CDR1 MDHEN and CDR2 SYDVKM. The CDR3 is made up of 14 amino acids. DNA for the CDR3: TGTGCCAGCATGGCGGGATTATCCTACAATGAGCAGTTCTTC. Residues: CASMAGLSYNEQFF.

The gene calls are TRBV20-1 and TRBJ2-7; TRBD1 matches 7 bases. CDR1 is DFQATT, CDR2 SNEGSKA, per germline (reference sequence). The CDR3 runs 13 residues. The CDR3 here is CSHKAGGYREQYF. CDR3 in DNA: TGCAGCCACAAAGCAGGGGGATATCGCGAGCAGTACTTC.

The rearrangement joins TRBV27 to TRBJ1-1, with TRBD1 identical over 7 bases. V gave up 6 bases and J gave up 4 bases; unmatched junction bases: 11. CDR3 size: 15 residues. Germline V gene lookup returns CDR1 MNHEY and CDR2 SMNVEV (reference sequence). The CDR3 loop is CASRGGTVGGTEAFF. The CDR3 DNA reads as TGTGCCAGCAGGGGTGGGACAGTGGGGGGCACTGAAGCTTTCTTT.

V and J are TRBV7-2 and TRBJ2-1; TRBD2 agrees at 9 bases. CDR1 is SGHTA, CDR2 FQGNSA, per germline. The CDR3 extends over 18 amino acids. V was clipped by 0 bases and J by 7 bases; unmatched bases: 13. CDR3 nucleotides: TGTGCCAGCAGCTTAGCGTTGTTAGGCGGGGGGGAACGGAATGAGCAGTTCTTC. Residues: CASSLALLGGGERNEQFF.

The CDR3 DNA sequence: TGTGCCAGTCTTAGGTGGGGCGGGGAGCTGTTTTTT. Translation: CASLRWGGELFF. The chain carries TRBV12-3 or TRBV12-4 and TRBJ2-2; D is undetermined. This CDR3 has 12 residues. Deletions cut 9 bases from V and 7 bases from J, with 12 bases between.

This clonotype was recorded a few times. A read error may account for a junction end that differs from germline. The V call is TRBV6-5, the J call TRBJ2-5; tentative D call: TRBD1 (5 bases). The CDR3 spans 16 residues. Germline CDR1 MNHEY, CDR2 SVGAGI. CDR3: CASSYSSQDYQETQYF. The CDR3 nucleotides are TGTGCCAGCAGTTACTCGTCACAGGATTACCAGGAGACCCAGTACTTC.

This clonotype was seen more than once but under ten times. The chain couples TRBV7-2 to TRBJ1-5; D gene ambiguous. Trimming removed 4 bases from V and 2 bases from J, with 9 bases in between. Germline V lookup: CDR1 SGHTA, CDR2 FQGNSA. CDR3 length equals 14 residues. The CDR3 sequence is CASSYNGGNQPQHF. Here the CDR3 DNA reads TGTGCCAGCAGCTATAACGGGGGCAATCAGCCCCAGCATTTT.

The rearrangement links TRBV20-1 to TRBJ1-2; D may be TRBD1 (6 bases). The germline CDR1 and CDR2 sequences are DFQATT and SNEGSKA (reference sequence). V was shortened by 6 bases and J by 0 bases, with 14 bases between the two germline ends. CDR3 size: 14 residues. In nucleotides, the CDR3 is TGCAGTGCCCCCGACAGACAGGCTAACTATGGCTACACCTTC. It is translated as CSAPDRQANYGYTF.

Ten or more counts support this clonotype. V usage is TRBV12-3 or TRBV12-4 and J usage is TRBJ2-1, with TRBD2 identical over 8 bases. Losses at the gene ends were 7 bases for V and 10 bases for J; bases not matched to a gene: 12. This CDR3 region has 14 residues. CDR3 loop: CASTPTSAGEEQFF. CDR3 DNA: TGTGCCAGCACCCCGACTAGCGCGGGGGAGGAGCAGTTCTTC.

The chain has TRBV20-1 and TRBJ2-3; 10 positions match TRBD2. CDR1 and CDR2 (germline): DFQATT, SNEGSKA (reference sequence). Trimming took 7 bases from V and 2 from J; bases not matched to a gene: 6. The CDR3 loop spans 14 amino acids. The CDR3 DNA reads TGCAGTGTAAAAACTAGCGGGAACACAGATACGCAGTATTTT. It encodes CSVKTSGNTDTQYF.

This clonotype was observed many times. The J gene is TRBJ1-1, the V gene TRBV12-3 or TRBV12-4; the match to TRBD1 covers 7 bases. Germline trimming cut 8 bases from V and 5 bases from J; bases unmatched to any gene: 5. There are 12 residues in the CDR3. The CDR3 region is CASQGGWTEAFF. DNA for the CDR3: TGTGCCAGCCAGGGGGGCTGGACTGAAGCTTTCTTT.

This clonotype was observed a few times. A read error may produce the germline difference seen at one junction end. V and J are TRBV28 and TRBJ1-5; no clear D gene. CDR1 and CDR2 from the germline V gene are MDHEN and SYDVKM. This CDR3 comprises 13 residues. Written as DNA, the CDR3 is TGTGCCAGCAGTTTAAATGGTGGTGCCGCAGCCGATTTT. Encoded protein: CASSLNGGAAADF.

V is TRBV7-2 and J is TRBJ2-1, with D tentatively TRBD1 (6 bases). The CDR3 consists of 12 residues. Trimming took off 5 bases at V and 12 bases at J, with 14 bases between the two ends. Looked up from germline, CDR1 is SGHTA and CDR2 is FQGNSA. The CDR3 nucleotides are TGTGCCAGCAGCAGTGGACAGCATGTGCAGTTCTTC. Its protein is CASSSGQHVQFF.